Presented here are 29 T cell receptor beta chains from one specimen sequenced in a study of CD4+ T cells in melanoma. Using immunoSEQ multiplex PCR, the repertoire was profiled, and TCRdb retains in-frame clones only, with some absent. The table shows over 100,000 clones, with over 80% occurring only once. The specimen was peripheral blood. These receptors were obtained from a human donor with melanoma.

The rearrangement joins TRBV25-1 to TRBJ2-7; 10 positions match TRBD1. Germline V gene data show CDR1 as MGHDK and CDR2 as SYGVNS. This CDR3 spans 15 amino acids. J gave up 3 bases and V 3 bases, and 5 bases lay outside the gene matches. The CDR3 protein is CASSDRTGGSYEQYF. CDR3 coding DNA: TGTGCCAGCAGTGATCGGACAGGGGGAAGCTACGAGCAGTACTTC.

The J gene is TRBJ2-7, the V gene TRBV27, with a tentative D call TRBD2 (6 bases). This CDR3 is built from 14 residues. Trimming cost V 4 bases and J 2 bases, with 12 bases left between them. Germline CDR1 and CDR2: MNHEY and SMNVEV (reference sequence). This CDR3 is CASSSPGLTYEQYF. Here the CDR3 DNA reads TGTGCCAGCAGTTCCCCGGGACTTACCTACGAGCAGTACTTC.

The CDR3 loop reads CASSLDNTFGPLHF. DNA for the CDR3: TGTGCCAGCAGCTTGGACAACACCTTCGGACCCCTCCACTTT. The rearrangement links TRBV25-1 to TRBJ1-6; D is perhaps TRBD1 (5 bases). The CDR3 loop spans 14 amino acids. V was shortened by 6 bases and J by 12 bases, with 18 bases between the two germline ends. Germline CDR1 MGHDK, CDR2 SYGVNS. Combining the CDR3 with reference TRBV25-1 and TRBJ1-6 gives the whole variable domain EADIYQTPRYLVIGTGKKITLECSQTMGHDKMYWYQQDPGMELHLIHYSYGVNSTEKGDLSSESTVSRIRTEHFPLTLESARPSHTSQYLCASSLDNTFGPLHFGNGTRLTVT.

The chain recombines TRBV9 with TRBJ2-7; D ambiguous. Germline lookup yields CDR1 SGDLS and CDR2 YYNGEE. CDR3 length: 11 amino acids. The V and J ends lost 6 bases and 3 bases respectively, with 7 bases between them. The CDR3 region is CASNSYYEQYF. CDR3 coding DNA: TGTGCCAGCAACTCCTACTACGAGCAGTACTTC.

V usage is TRBV5-4 and J usage is TRBJ2-7; 8 positions agree with TRBD1. V dropped 4 bases and J dropped 1; count of bases not matched to a gene: 4. Germline lookup yields CDR1 SGHNT and CDR2 YYREEE (reference sequence). The CDR3 extends over 14 amino acids. The CDR3 reads CASSPGQGSYEQYF. As DNA, the CDR3 is TGTGCCAGCAGCCCCGGACAGGGATCCTACGAGCAGTACTTC.

With regard to this clone: The same CDR3 is also encoded by other DNA sequences in this sample. This chain connects TRBV5-1 to TRBJ2-2; a possible D gene is TRBD1 (6 bases). V lost 0 bases to trimming and J lost 5 bases, with 11 bases between them. The germline CDR1 and CDR2 sequences are SGHRS and YFSETQ. CDR3 size: 15 residues. CDR3 amino acids: CASSLGQALTGELFF. The CDR3 bases are TGCGCCAGCAGCTTGGGACAGGCTTTGACCGGGGAGCTGTTTTTT.

The rearrangement joins TRBV5-1 to TRBJ2-3; D remains ambiguous. The V gene's germline CDR1 is SGHRS and CDR2 YFSETQ. This CDR3 region has 15 residues. The ends were cut back, 0 bases at V and 4 bases at J, with 12 bases in the middle. The CDR3 sequence is CASSLVGMGADTQYF. In nucleotides, the CDR3 is TGCGCCAGCAGCTTGGTAGGGATGGGTGCAGATACGCAGTATTTT.

The chain recombines TRBV19 with TRBJ2-5, with TRBD1 matching over 11 bases. The CDR3 length is 14 residues. The junction had 7 bases not matched to a gene; V was cut back by 8 bases and J by 5 bases. Germline V gene lookup returns CDR1 LNHDA and CDR2 SQIVND (reference sequence). The CDR3 DNA reads as TGTGCCAGTTCCGGGACAGGGGGGTGGGAGACCCAGTACTTC. Translating it yields CASSGTGGWETQYF.

The chain employs TRBV5-1 and TRBJ1-3; 9 positions match TRBD1. The germline CDR1 and CDR2 sequences are SGHRS and YFSETQ. V shed 4 bases and J 3 bases; nucleotides not matched to a gene: 17. The CDR3 is made up of 19 amino acids. The chain's CDR3 is CASSQKTGTGSQVGNTIYF. CDR3 bases: TGCGCCAGCAGCCAAAAAACCGGGACAGGGAGTCAGGTTGGAAACACCATATATTTT. Full variable domain (missing parts from reference TRBV5-1 and TRBJ1-3): KAGVTQTPRYLIKTRGQQVTLSCSPISGHRSVSWYQQTPGQGLQFLFEYFSETQRNKGNFPGRFSGRQFSNSRSEMNVSTLELGDSALYLCASSQKTGTGSQVGNTIYFGEGSWLTVV.

The genes are TRBV7-3 and TRBJ2-3; D is perhaps TRBD1 (5 bases). Germline V gives CDR1 SGHTA, CDR2 FQGTGA. This CDR3 is built from 16 residues. Trimming pared 1 base from V and 10 bases from J, leaving 21 bases between. DNA for the CDR3: TGTGCCAGCAGCTTAAGTCAAGGGGCACCCCGTTACGCGCAGTATTTT. Translated: CASSLSQGAPRYAQYF.

This chain uses TRBV6-6 with TRBJ1-5; D uncertain. This CDR3 comprises 13 residues. Germline values: CDR1 MNHNY, CDR2 SVGAGI (reference sequence). V lost 3 bases and J lost 3, with 6 bases in between. CDR3: CASSYNYNQPQHF. The CDR3 DNA reads TGTGCCAGCAGTTATAACTACAATCAGCCCCAGCATTTT.

The gene calls are TRBV23-1 and TRBJ1-5; D unresolved. Being an ORF, TRBV23-1 has a function that is uncertain. This CDR3 spans 15 amino acids. Deletions cut 7 bases from V and 2 bases from J, with 15 bases between. The CDR3 DNA reads as TGCGCCAGCATACTAGGGTTTGAACGCAATCAGCCCCAGCATTTT. It translates to CASILGFERNQPQHF.

The rearrangement joins TRBV7-3 to TRBJ2-1; no clear D gene. Trimming left V 1 base short and J 5 bases short, with 6 bases between. CDR1 SGHTA and CDR2 FQGTGA come from the germline V gene. The CDR3 loop spans 13 amino acids. CDR3: CASSLRMDNEQFF. The CDR3 coding sequence is TGTGCCAGCAGCTTAAGGATGGACAATGAGCAGTTCTTC.

The chain carries TRBV7-2 and TRBJ2-3, with TRBD2 identical over 8 bases. Germline CDR1 is SGHTA and CDR2 is FQGNSA. This CDR3 region has 15 residues. V lost 4 bases, J lost 6 bases, and 9 bases stayed unmatched. The CDR3 protein is CASSWVAGTRDTQYF. CDR3 bases: TGTGCCAGCAGCTGGGTAGCGGGAACACGTGATACGCAGTATTTT.

This clone was found once. The chain uses TRBV5-1 and TRBJ2-3; 7 bases agree with TRBD2. CDR1 is SGHRS, CDR2 YFSETQ, per germline. The ends lost 0 bases at V and 1 base at J; junction bases unmatched: 5. The CDR3 runs to 16 residues. This CDR3 is CASSLVAGERTDTQYF. DNA of the CDR3: TGCGCCAGCAGCTTGGTAGCGGGCGAACGCACAGATACGCAGTATTTT.

This clone was observed once. The gene calls are TRBV7-2 and TRBJ1-1, with D hard to call. The V and J ends lost 1 base and 5 bases respectively, with 11 bases between them. The length of the CDR3 is 14 residues. Germline CDR1 and CDR2: SGHTA and FQGNSA. The CDR3: CASSLVEGITEAFF. In nucleotides, the CDR3 is TGTGCCAGCAGCTTAGTGGAAGGGATTACTGAAGCTTTCTTT.

This clone was counted once. The chain employs TRBV2 and TRBJ2-7, with D possibly called TRBD1 or TRBD2 (6 bases each). This CDR3 has 13 amino acids. V was pared by 7 bases and J by 4 bases, with 14 bases between. Germline V gene data show CDR1 as SNHLY and CDR2 as FYNNEI. The CDR3 coding sequence is TGTGCCAGCATTGAGGGGGGATCTTACGAGCAGTACTTC. Amino acids: CASIEGGSYEQYF.

The chain employs TRBV29-1 and TRBJ2-5; D call uncertain. The CDR3 loop spans 13 amino acids. Germline V lookup: CDR1 SQVTM, CDR2 ANQGSEA. V shed 6 bases and J shed 3 bases, with 14 bases lying between them. CDR3 bases: TGCAGCGTAGATCCCCGACGGGAAGAGACCCAGTACTTC. Its translation: CSVDPRREETQYF. The full variable domain, completed using reference TRBV29-1 and TRBJ2-5, is SAVISQKPSRDICQRGTSLTIQCQVDSQVTMMFWYRQQPGQSLTLIATANQGSEATYESGFVIDKFPISRPNLTFSTLTVSNMSPEDSSIYLCSVDPRREETQYFGPGTRLLVL.

This chain joins TRBV27 and TRBJ2-3, with D tentatively TRBD2 (6 bases). This CDR3 spans 17 amino acids. Between the trimmed V and J ends, which lost 0 bases and 2 bases, there was a span of 15 bases. The germline CDR1 and CDR2 sequences are MNHEY and SMNVEV (reference sequence). The CDR3 is CASSLSGRLVITDTQYF. Here the CDR3 DNA reads TGTGCCAGCAGTTTATCGGGGAGACTAGTCATCACAGATACGCAGTATTTT.

The V gene is TRBV29-1, the J gene TRBJ2-7; D is possibly TRBD1 or TRBD2 (5 bases each). Germline lookup yields CDR1 SQVTM and CDR2 ANQGSEA. V gave up 4 bases and J gave up 1 base, with 8 bases separating them. The CDR3 contains 12 residues. The CDR3 DNA reads as TGCAGCGTTGGAGGGGCATCCTACGAGCAGTACTTC. It is translated as CSVGGASYEQYF.

The J gene is TRBJ2-4, the V gene TRBV7-2, with D unresolved. The CDR3 is 14 amino acids. Trimming cost V 5 bases and J 7 bases, with 15 bases left between them. Germline lookup yields CDR1 SGHTA and CDR2 FQGNSA. The CDR3: CASSVGGDGNIQYF. CDR3 DNA sequence: TGTGCCAGCAGCGTCGGTGGGGATGGGAACATTCAGTACTTC.

This rearrangement joins TRBV9 to TRBJ2-1; weak D call: TRBD2 (6 bases). This CDR3 has 16 amino acids. Germline values: CDR1 SGDLS, CDR2 YYNGEE. Trimming removed 3 bases at V and 1 base at J, with 14 bases between. The CDR3 loop reads CASSATSAFSYNEQFF. CDR3 in DNA: TGTGCCAGCAGCGCGACTAGTGCCTTTTCCTACAATGAGCAGTTCTTC.

This clone was recorded only once. J is TRBJ2-3 and V is TRBV4-3, with 8 bases lining up with TRBD2. The CDR3 extends over 17 amino acids. With 0 bases clipped from V and 2 bases from J, the junction kept 7 bases outside the gene matches. Germline loops: CDR1 LGHNA, CDR2 YSLEER. CDR3 sequence: CASSQEVAGINTDTQYF. DNA of the CDR3: TGCGCCAGCAGCCAAGAGGTAGCGGGAATTAACACAGATACGCAGTATTTT.

V is TRBV30 and J is TRBJ1-3; D not resolved. The CDR3 sequence is 15 residues long. Germline loops: CDR1 GTSNPN, CDR2 SVGIG (reference sequence). V lost 0 bases and J 2 bases, leaving 11 bases between the germline ends. CDR3 bases: TGTGCCTGGAGTGTTGGGGTTAGCACTGGAAACACCATATATTTT. This gives the protein CAWSVGVSTGNTIYF.

Points on this clone: The final CDR3 position lacks the conserved phenylalanine or tryptophan, pointing to a likely read error. It is unclear where the CDR3 begins or ends on the DNA, so no DNA is shown, and the CDR3 is as TCRdb lists it. V and J are TRBV6-5 and TRBJ1-3; no DNA check was done on the table's D call, TRBD1. The CDR3 is 10 residues long, ends included. CDR1 MNHEY and CDR2 SVGAGI come from the germline V gene. The CDR3 loop is CASRLDRVVM.

The chain uses TRBV10-3 and TRBJ2-7, with 10 bases matching TRBD2. This CDR3 has 16 residues. Looked up from germline, CDR1 is ENHRY and CDR2 is SYGVKD. V was pared by 2 bases and J by 6 bases, with 10 bases of the junction left unmatched. CDR3 DNA sequence: TGTGCCATCAGTGAGACAGCGGGGGGGCCTTCCCTCGAGCAGTACTTC. Residues: CAISETAGGPSLEQYF.

The rearrangement joins TRBV9 to TRBJ2-1, with 11 bases that match TRBD2. Trimming removed 3 bases from V and 4 bases from J; junction bases left unmatched: 3. Germline V gene data show CDR1 as SGDLS and CDR2 as YYNGEE. This CDR3 is 15 amino acids long. This chain's CDR3 is CASSDSGRAYNEQFF. In DNA form, the CDR3 reads TGTGCCAGCAGCGATAGCGGGAGGGCGTACAATGAGCAGTTCTTC.

This chain links TRBV18 with TRBJ2-7, with D possibly called TRBD1 or TRBD2 (5 bases each). The CDR3 is 14 amino acids. The germline V gene has CDR1 KGHSH and CDR2 LQKENI. Deletions cut 4 bases from V and 10 bases from J, with 20 bases between. Here the CDR3 DNA reads TGTGCCAGCTCACGCTTAACCCGGGGCACACAACAGTACTTC. Its protein is CASSRLTRGTQQYF. The variable domain in full, with the rest retrieved from reference TRBV18 and TRBJ2-7, is NAGVMQNPRHLVRRRGQEARLRCSPMKGHSHVYWYRQLPEEGLKFMVYLQKENIIDESGMPKERFSAEFPKEGPSILRIQQVVRGDSAAYFCASSRLTRGTQQYFGPGTRLTVT.

The chain joins TRBV6-1 to TRBJ1-3; TRBD1 aligns across 9 bases. CDR1 is MNHNS and CDR2 is SASEGT in the germline V gene. This CDR3 is 13 amino acids long. The J segment lost 2 bases and the V segment lost 8 bases, leaving 1 base of the junction unmatched. In DNA form, the CDR3 reads TGTGCCAGCGGGACAGGGACTGGAAACACCATATATTTT. Protein product: CASGTGTGNTIYF.